Sequencing of this T cell receptor beta chain was carried out in a study of T cells in Graves' hyperthyroidism and ophthalmopathy. Amplification yielded TCR beta CDR3 regions, with RNA transcripts as the source. When the TCR CDR3 underwent first-round RT-PCR, the HTBI primer set was used. TCRdb redid the calling of the multiplex PCR reads with MiXCR, one entry per CDR3 protein. The sample has just under 750,000 distinct CDR3 sequences, roughly a third seen once. The CDR3 runs 15 residues. CDR1 SGDLS and CDR2 YYNGEE come from the germline V gene. The V end lost 4 bases, the J end lost 0 bases, and 11 bases lay between the germline ends. In its sample, this clonotype was seen a few times.

The sample taken for sequencing was blood. This chain links TRBV9 with TRBJ1-3; D unresolved. The clonotype was recovered from a woman between 40 and 50 years old with Graves' hyperthyroidism. The CDR3 protein is CASSPDVSSGNTIYF. DNA of the CDR3: TGTGCCAGCAGCCCGGACGTTAGCTCTGGAAACACCATATATTTT. Full variable domain (remainder filled in from reference TRBV9 and TRBJ1-3): DSGVTQTPKHLITATGQRVTLRCSPRSGDLSVYWYQQSLDQGLQFLIQYYNGEERAKGNILERFSAQQFPDLHSELNLSSLELGDSALYFCASSPDVSSGNTIYFGEGSWLTVV.